The 32 T cell receptor beta chains listed next were all sequenced from one sample in a study of T cell responses to AZD1222 COVID-19 vaccine. Measured with immunoSEQ multiplex PCR; TCRdb has only the in-frame clones, and not every one. Among more than 60,000 clones listed, less than 90% were seen once. The material sequenced was peripheral blood, taken on day 0 of AZD1222 vaccination. The receptors derive from an adult in good health.

The gene calls are TRBV30 and TRBJ1-3; D uncertain. The CDR3 totals 13 residues. Germline loops: CDR1 GTSNPN, CDR2 SVGIG (reference sequence). V was shortened by 3 bases and J by 2 bases, with 8 bases between the two germline ends. As DNA, the CDR3 is TGTGCCTGGAGATCGGGCGCTGGAAACACCATATATTTT. Protein: CAWRSGAGNTIYF.

This rearrangement joins TRBV12-3 or TRBV12-4 to TRBJ1-3; no clear D gene. The V end was cut by 11 bases, the J end by 1 base, with 6 bases between. The CDR3 runs 11 residues. CDR3 in amino acids: CAATSGNTIYF. The CDR3 DNA follows: TGTGCCGCGACATCTGGAAACACCATATATTTT.

J is TRBJ1-6 and V is TRBV30; D is perhaps TRBD1 (5 bases). V lost 4 bases and J lost 7, with 11 bases in between. The CDR3 sequence is 13 residues long. Germline assignment: CDR1 GTSNPN and CDR2 SVGIG (reference sequence). As DNA, the CDR3 is TGTGCCTGGATTAGGGACGCGAATTCACCCCTCCACTTT. This sequence encodes CAWIRDANSPLHF.

This clone was recorded once. Relative to the germline gene, one junction end is altered; a read error may explain this. The V call is TRBV5-6, the J call TRBJ1-1; TRBD1 matches 8 bases. The CDR3 loop spans 13 amino acids. Germline V CDR1 and CDR2: SGHDT, YYEEEE. CDR3 protein: CASSLGQGAQAFF. The CDR3, as DNA: TGTGCCAGCAGTTTGGGGCAGGGGGCGCAGGCTTTCTTT.

The genes are TRBV5-4 and TRBJ1-1, with D tentatively TRBD1 (6 bases). Germline CDR1 reads SGHNT; CDR2 reads YYREEE (reference sequence). Trimming shortened V by 4 bases and J by 3 bases, and 16 bases separated the two germline ends. The CDR3 length is 15 residues. This CDR3 reads CASSVDQGSDTEAFF. CDR3 DNA sequence: TGTGCCAGCAGCGTAGATCAGGGGAGTGACACTGAAGCTTTCTTT. Full variable domain (remainder filled in from reference TRBV5-4 and TRBJ1-1): ETGVTQSPTHLIKTRGQQVTLRCSSQSGHNTVSWYQQALGQGPQFIFQYYREEENGRGNFPPRFSGLQFPNYSSELNVNALELDDSALYLCASSVDQGSDTEAFFGQGTRLTVV.

The V call is TRBV19, the J call TRBJ1-5; D gene unclear. V lost 5 bases and J 2 bases, leaving 10 bases between the germline ends. From germline, CDR1 is LNHDA and CDR2 SQIVND (reference sequence). The CDR3 has 14 amino acids. The chain's CDR3 is CASSQGFGNQPQHF. CDR3 sequence (DNA): TGTGCCAGTAGTCAAGGTTTTGGCAATCAGCCCCAGCATTTT.

The chain joins TRBV6-5 to TRBJ1-1; TRBD1 matches 8 bases. Germline lookup yields CDR1 MNHEY and CDR2 SVGAGI. CDR3 size: 14 residues. V shed 8 bases and J 4 bases; nucleotides not matched to a gene: 9. The CDR3 is CASGGQVLGTEAFF. The CDR3 region has the DNA TGTGCCAGCGGGGGACAGGTCTTGGGCACTGAAGCTTTCTTT.

The J gene is TRBJ2-1, the V gene TRBV3-1 (or the pseudogene TRBV3-2); 10 nucleotides match TRBD1. J lost 6 bases, V lost 6 bases, and 8 bases had no gene match. This CDR3 is 15 amino acids long. Germline loops: CDR1 LGHDT, CDR2 YNNKEL (reference sequence). The chain's CDR3 is CASSPWTGGGNEQFF. Here the CDR3 DNA reads TGTGCCAGCAGTCCTTGGACAGGGGGAGGCAATGAGCAGTTCTTC.

J is TRBJ1-6 and V is TRBV2; tentatively, D is TRBD1 (5 bases). This CDR3 region has 14 residues. Trimming removed 3 bases from V and 7 bases from J, with 10 bases in between. The germline gives CDR1 SNHLY, CDR2 FYNNEI. The CDR3 bases are TGTGCCAGCAGTGATCAGGGACGGAATTCACCCCTCCACTTT. Translation: CASSDQGRNSPLHF. Filled out from reference TRBV2 and TRBJ1-6, the complete variable domain reads EPEVTQTPSHQVTQMGQEVILRCVPISNHLYFYWYRQILGQKVEFLVSFYNNEISEKSEIFDDQFSVERPDGSNFTLKIRSTKLEDSAMYFCASSDQGRNSPLHFGNGTRLTVT.

CDR3 coding DNA: TGTGCCAGCAGTTCTAGACAGGCCTACGAGCAGTACTTC. It is translated as CASSSRQAYEQYF. This rearrangement joins TRBV27 to TRBJ2-7; the D gene is possibly TRBD1 (6 bases). V was cut by 4 bases and J by 2 bases, with 9 bases left in between. This CDR3 comprises 13 residues. The germline V gene encodes CDR1 MNHEY and CDR2 SMNVEV (reference sequence).

The chain couples TRBV19 to TRBJ1-2; 8 positions match TRBD1. This CDR3 comprises 13 residues. V dropped 6 bases and J dropped 6; count of bases not matched to a gene: 6. The germline gives CDR1 LNHDA, CDR2 SQIVND (reference sequence). The CDR3 protein is CASRGTGGDGYTF. The CDR3 DNA reads TGTGCCAGTAGGGGGACAGGTGGCGATGGCTACACCTTC.

V is TRBV3-1 (or the pseudogene TRBV3-2) and J is TRBJ1-1, with no clear D. The CDR3 has 14 residues. Germline CDR1 reads LGHDT; CDR2 reads YNNKEL (reference sequence). V lost 0 bases, J lost 6 bases, and 11 bases lay in between. The CDR3 region is CASSQDALVAEAFF. In DNA, the CDR3 is TGTGCCAGCAGCCAAGATGCCCTCGTGGCTGAAGCTTTCTTT.

The rearrangement links TRBV2 to TRBJ1-1, with D hard to call. There are 14 residues in the CDR3. The germline V and J ends were trimmed by 7 bases and 0 bases, with 12 bases remaining between them. Germline lookup yields CDR1 SNHLY and CDR2 FYNNEI. CDR3 bases: TGTGCCAGCATTTTGAGTTACATGAACACTGAAGCTTTCTTT. Protein: CASILSYMNTEAFF.

The chain carries TRBV5-4 and TRBJ2-1; D might be TRBD2 (5 bases). The length of the CDR3 is 18 residues. V lost 1 base and J lost 0, with 17 bases in between. Germline V gives CDR1 SGHNT, CDR2 YYREEE (reference sequence). The CDR3 spells CASSLSGTLLSSYNEQFF. In DNA, the CDR3 is TGTGCCAGCAGCTTGAGCGGCACCCTCCTGAGCTCCTACAATGAGCAGTTCTTC.

V usage is TRBV6-4 and J usage is TRBJ1-1; possibly TRBD1 for D (6 bases). Germline lookup yields CDR1 MRHNA and CDR2 SNTAGT. The CDR3 sequence is 14 residues long. V lost 7 bases, J lost 5 bases, and 17 bases lay in between. CDR3 sequence reads: CASTSGVPGTEAFF. DNA of the CDR3: TGTGCCAGCACCTCAGGGGTCCCGGGGACTGAAGCTTTCTTT.

This chain uses TRBV6-5 with TRBJ1-5, with a tentative D call TRBD1 (5 bases). Trimming cost V 5 bases and J 13 bases, with 21 bases left between them. Germline lookup yields CDR1 MNHEY and CDR2 SVGAGI. This CDR3 has 14 amino acids. CDR3 nucleotide sequence: TGTGCCAGCAGTCCGGGACCCAAGGTTTGGGCGCAGCATTTT. Residues: CASSPGPKVWAQHF.

This chain joins TRBV6-1 and TRBJ1-2; 9 nucleotides match TRBD1. The CDR3 spans 15 residues. The germline V gene encodes CDR1 MNHNS and CDR2 SASEGT. V lost 1 base to trimming and J lost 4 bases; unmatched junction nucleotides: 4. The CDR3: CASSEGGQGGYGYTF. CDR3 nucleotides: TGTGCCAGCAGTGAAGGGGGACAGGGTGGCTATGGCTACACCTTC.

The chain couples TRBV7-3 to TRBJ1-2, with a tentative D call TRBD1 (5 bases). V shed 1 base and J shed 8 bases, with 11 bases lying between them. The germline CDR1 and CDR2 sequences are SGHTA and FQGTGA. This CDR3 has 13 amino acids. CDR3 loop: CASSLKGMRGYTF. The CDR3 DNA follows: TGTGCCAGCAGCTTAAAGGGGATGAGGGGCTACACCTTC.

This clone was detected once. The chain links TRBV3-1 (or the pseudogene TRBV3-2) to TRBJ1-1; D possibly corresponds to TRBD1 (5 bases). Trimming shortened V by 8 bases and J by 2 bases, and 12 bases separated the two germline ends. The germline CDR1 and CDR2 sequences are LGHDT and YNNKEL (reference sequence). This CDR3 region has 13 residues. Here the CDR3 DNA reads TGTGCCAGCTCAATGACAGCTAACACTGAAGCTTTCTTT. This encodes CASSMTANTEAFF.

This sequence joins TRBV2 and TRBJ1-1; TRBD1 aligns across 7 bases. From germline, CDR1 is SNHLY and CDR2 FYNNEI. Losses at the gene ends were 7 bases for V and 7 bases for J; bases not matched to a gene: 9. CDR3 length equals 13 residues. The CDR3 DNA reads as TGTGCCAGCACCCCCAGGGGGTCGGTTGAAGCTTTCTTT. It is translated as CASTPRGSVEAFF.

This chain links TRBV3-1 (or the pseudogene TRBV3-2) with TRBJ1-2; no reliable D call. Trimming removed 3 bases from V and 0 bases from J, with 8 bases in between. Germline CDR1 and CDR2: LGHDT and YNNKEL (reference sequence). The CDR3 is made up of 14 amino acids. The CDR3 sequence is CASSQGSSNYGYTF. The CDR3 DNA reads as TGTGCCAGCAGCCAGGGCAGCTCTAACTATGGCTACACCTTC.

The J gene is TRBJ2-1, the V gene TRBV5-1; TRBD1 agrees at 9 bases. V dropped 1 base and J dropped 7; count of bases not matched to a gene: 6. The germline gives CDR1 SGHRS, CDR2 YFSETQ. CDR3 length: 15 amino acids. CDR3 coding DNA: TGCGCCAGCAGCTTGTTCGGACAGGGGTTGAATGAGCAGTTCTTC. Its translation is CASSLFGQGLNEQFF. Filled out from reference TRBV5-1 and TRBJ2-1, the complete variable domain reads KAGVTQTPRYLIKTRGQQVTLSCSPISGHRSVSWYQQTPGQGLQFLFEYFSETQRNKGNFPGRFSGRQFSNSRSEMNVSTLELGDSALYLCASSLFGQGLNEQFFGPGTRLTVL.

V gene TRBV30 combines with J gene TRBJ1-1; D gene uncertain. CDR3 length: 12 amino acids. With 4 bases removed from V and 7 bases from J, the gap between germline ends came to 13 bases. Germline CDR1 reads GTSNPN; CDR2 reads SVGIG (reference sequence). CDR3 protein: CAWNRERDEAFF. CDR3 DNA sequence: TGTGCCTGGAATAGGGAGCGGGATGAAGCTTTCTTT. The entire variable domain, with the rest obtained from reference TRBV30 and TRBJ1-1, is as follows: SQTIHQWPATLVQPVGSPLSLECTVEGTSNPNLYWYRQAAGRGLQLLFYSVGIGQISSEVPQNLSASRPQDRQFILSSKKLLLSDSGFYLCAWNRERDEAFFGQGTRLTVV.

This clone occurred once. The chain links TRBV10-3 to TRBJ1-1, with a possible D match to TRBD1 (6 bases). CDR3 length: 12 residues. V gave up 6 bases and J gave up 7 bases, with 12 bases separating them. Germline CDR1 ENHRY, CDR2 SYGVKD. CDR3 in amino acids: CAIRSQGIEAFF. The CDR3 coding sequence is TGTGCCATCAGGAGTCAGGGGATTGAAGCTTTCTTT.

The chain joins TRBV5-1 to TRBJ2-1; D is ambiguous. CDR3 length: 13 amino acids. The V end was cut by 0 bases, the J end by 10 bases, with 11 bases between. The V gene's germline CDR1 is SGHRS and CDR2 YFSETQ. In nucleotides, the CDR3 is TGCGCCAGCAGCTTGGCCTGGGGAAACGAGCAGTTCTTC. Encoded protein: CASSLAWGNEQFF. The whole variable domain, filled in from reference TRBV5-1 and TRBJ2-1, reads KAGVTQTPRYLIKTRGQQVTLSCSPISGHRSVSWYQQTPGQGLQFLFEYFSETQRNKGNFPGRFSGRQFSNSRSEMNVSTLELGDSALYLCASSLAWGNEQFFGPGTRLTVL.

The J gene is TRBJ1-3, the V gene TRBV5-1; D may be TRBD1 (5 bases). Germline lookup yields CDR1 SGHRS and CDR2 YFSETQ. CDR3 size: 15 residues. V was clipped by 0 bases and J by 9 bases, with 16 bases between them. The CDR3 sequence is CASSLGQGGLRTIYF. As DNA, the CDR3 is TGCGCCAGCAGCTTGGGGCAGGGAGGTTTGCGCACCATATATTTT.

This chain uses TRBV6-4 with TRBJ2-2, with D possibly TRBD2 on 5 matching bases. CDR3 size: 14 residues. Germline V lookup: CDR1 MRHNA, CDR2 SNTAGT. V was shortened by 6 bases and J by 6 bases, with 14 bases between the two germline ends. The CDR3 nucleotides read TGTGCCAGCAGAGCAACCGGGGTCCCCGGGGAGCTGTTTTTT. Amino acid sequence: CASRATGVPGELFF.

This clone came up a few times. The chain couples TRBV19 to TRBJ2-1; tentatively, D is TRBD2 (6 bases). From germline, CDR1 is LNHDA and CDR2 SQIVND (reference sequence). This CDR3 region has 16 residues. V lost 7 bases to trimming and J lost 0 bases, with 16 bases between them. As DNA, the CDR3 is TGTGCCAGTACCCCCTTCCGGGGGTCCTCCTACAATGAGCAGTTCTTC. Its translation: CASTPFRGSSYNEQFF.

The chain combines TRBV2 with TRBJ2-2, with D tentatively TRBD1 or TRBD2 (5 bases each). Trimming removed 6 bases at V and 2 bases at J, with 13 bases between. Germline-derived CDR1 and CDR2 are SNHLY and FYNNEI. The CDR3 length is 15 residues. CDR3 residues: CASSMGTLNTGELFF. The CDR3 DNA reads as TGTGCCAGCAGCATGGGGACGCTAAACACCGGGGAGCTGTTTTTT.

The J gene is TRBJ2-7, the V gene TRBV11-2; 8 bases align to TRBD2. Germline V gene sequence: CDR1 SGHAT, CDR2 FQNNGV. V was clipped by 2 bases and J by 4 bases; unmatched bases: 10. The CDR3 has 16 amino acids. The CDR3 coding sequence is TGTGCCAGCAGCTTACAGGCAAGCGGGGGCATATACGAGCAGTACTTC. Translated, it gives CASSLQASGGIYEQYF.

The genes are TRBV27 and TRBJ1-2; the D gene is possibly TRBD1 (6 bases). Trimming stripped 5 bases from V and 1 base from J, with 17 bases between. Germline-derived CDR1 and CDR2 are MNHEY and SMNVEV (reference sequence). This CDR3 is built from 16 residues. CDR3 region: CASSPQKGQFNYGYTF. CDR3 nucleotides: TGTGCCAGCAGTCCGCAAAAGGGACAATTTAACTATGGCTACACCTTC.

The rearrangement links TRBV6-5 to TRBJ1-3; D possibly corresponds to TRBD1 (6 bases). CDR3 length: 14 amino acids. V shed 5 bases and J shed 0 bases, with 8 bases lying between them. Germline CDR1 reads MNHEY; CDR2 reads SVGAGI. CDR3 nucleotides: TGTGCCAGCAGTCGAGGGGGCTCTGGAAACACCATATATTTT. Translating gives CASSRGGSGNTIYF.